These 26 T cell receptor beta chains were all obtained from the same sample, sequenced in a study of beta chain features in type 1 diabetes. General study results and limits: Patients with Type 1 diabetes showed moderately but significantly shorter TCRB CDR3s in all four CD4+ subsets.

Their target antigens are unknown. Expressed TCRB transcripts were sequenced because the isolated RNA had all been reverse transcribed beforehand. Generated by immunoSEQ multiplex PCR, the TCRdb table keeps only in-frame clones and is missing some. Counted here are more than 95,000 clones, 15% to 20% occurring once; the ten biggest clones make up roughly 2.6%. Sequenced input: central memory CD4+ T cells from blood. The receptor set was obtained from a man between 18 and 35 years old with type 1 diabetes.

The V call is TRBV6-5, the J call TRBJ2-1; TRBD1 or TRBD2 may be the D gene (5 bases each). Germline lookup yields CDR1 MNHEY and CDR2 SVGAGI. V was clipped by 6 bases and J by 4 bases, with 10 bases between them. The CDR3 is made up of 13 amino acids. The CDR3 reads CASRQGAYNEQFF. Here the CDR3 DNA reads TGTGCCAGCAGGCAGGGAGCTTACAATGAGCAGTTCTTC.

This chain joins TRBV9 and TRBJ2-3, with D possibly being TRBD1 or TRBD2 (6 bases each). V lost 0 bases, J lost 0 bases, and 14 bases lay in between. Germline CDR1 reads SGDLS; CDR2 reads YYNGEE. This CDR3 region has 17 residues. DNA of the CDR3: TGTGCCAGCAGCGTAGAAGGGGGGTCCACTAGCACAGATACGCAGTATTTT. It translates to CASSVEGGSTSTDTQYF.

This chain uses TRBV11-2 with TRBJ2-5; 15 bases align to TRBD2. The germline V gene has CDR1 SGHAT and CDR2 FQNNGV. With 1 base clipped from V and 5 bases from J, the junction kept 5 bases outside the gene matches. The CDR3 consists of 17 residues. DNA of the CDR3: TGTGCCAGCAGCTTAGCGGGACTAGCGGGGGGTCGGGAGACCCAGTACTTC. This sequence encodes CASSLAGLAGGRETQYF.

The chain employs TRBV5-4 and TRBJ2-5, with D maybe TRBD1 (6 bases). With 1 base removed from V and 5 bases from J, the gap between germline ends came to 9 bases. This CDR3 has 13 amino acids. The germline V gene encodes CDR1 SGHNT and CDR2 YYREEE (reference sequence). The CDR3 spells CASSLRQGETQYF. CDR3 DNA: TGTGCCAGCAGCTTGAGGCAGGGGGAGACCCAGTACTTC.

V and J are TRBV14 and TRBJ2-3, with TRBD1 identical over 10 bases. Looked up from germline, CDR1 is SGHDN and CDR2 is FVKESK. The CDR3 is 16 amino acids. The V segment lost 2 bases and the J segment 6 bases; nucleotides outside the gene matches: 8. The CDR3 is CASSQTRDRGRDTQYF. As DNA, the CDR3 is TGTGCCAGCAGCCAAACTCGGGACAGGGGCCGGGATACGCAGTATTTT.

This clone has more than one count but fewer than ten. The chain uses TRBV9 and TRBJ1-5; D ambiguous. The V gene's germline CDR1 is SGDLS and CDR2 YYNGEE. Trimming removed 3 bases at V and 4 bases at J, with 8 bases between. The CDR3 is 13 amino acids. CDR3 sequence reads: CASSASVNQPQHF. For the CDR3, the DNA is TGTGCCAGCAGCGCTTCGGTGAATCAGCCCCAGCATTTT.

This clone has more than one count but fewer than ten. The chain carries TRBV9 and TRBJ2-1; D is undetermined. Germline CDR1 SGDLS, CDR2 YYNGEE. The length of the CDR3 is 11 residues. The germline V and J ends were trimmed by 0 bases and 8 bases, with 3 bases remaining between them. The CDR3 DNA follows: TGTGCCAGCAGCGTAGCCGATGAGCAGTTCTTC. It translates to CASSVADEQFF.

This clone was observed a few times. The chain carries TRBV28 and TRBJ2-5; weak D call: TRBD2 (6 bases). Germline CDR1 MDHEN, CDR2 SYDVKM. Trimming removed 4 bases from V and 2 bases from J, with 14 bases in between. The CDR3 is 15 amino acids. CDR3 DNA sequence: TGTGCCAGCAGTTGGGGAGCAGGGAGGCAAGAGACCCAGTACTTC. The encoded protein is CASSWGAGRQETQYF.

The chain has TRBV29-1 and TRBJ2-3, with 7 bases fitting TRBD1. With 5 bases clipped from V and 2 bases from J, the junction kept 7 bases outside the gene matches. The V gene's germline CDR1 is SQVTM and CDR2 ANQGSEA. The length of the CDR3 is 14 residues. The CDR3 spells CSVSPDRATDTQYF. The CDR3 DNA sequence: TGCAGCGTTTCCCCCGACAGGGCCACAGATACGCAGTATTTT.

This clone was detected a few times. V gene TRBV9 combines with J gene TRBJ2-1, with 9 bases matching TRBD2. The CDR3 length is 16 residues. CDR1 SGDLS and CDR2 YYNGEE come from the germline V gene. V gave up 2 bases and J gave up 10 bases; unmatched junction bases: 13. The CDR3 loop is CASSVRLSGGRTEQFF. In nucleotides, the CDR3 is TGTGCCAGCAGCGTTCGGCTTAGCGGGGGCCGCACGGAGCAGTTCTTC.

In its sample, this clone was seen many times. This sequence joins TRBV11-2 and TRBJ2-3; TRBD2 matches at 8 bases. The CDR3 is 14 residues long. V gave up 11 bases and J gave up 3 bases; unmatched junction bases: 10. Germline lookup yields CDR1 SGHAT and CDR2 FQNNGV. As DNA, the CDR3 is TGTGCCTCAAGGCGGGGGGCTGGTACAGATACGCAGTATTTT. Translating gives CASRRGAGTDTQYF.

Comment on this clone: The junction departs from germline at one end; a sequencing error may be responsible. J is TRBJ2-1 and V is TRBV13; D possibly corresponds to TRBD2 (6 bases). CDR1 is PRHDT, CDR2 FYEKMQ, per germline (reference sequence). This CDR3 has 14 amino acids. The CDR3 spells CASSLPGASDGKLF. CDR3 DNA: TGTGCCAGCAGCTTACCCGGGGCTAGCGATGGTAAGCTCTTC. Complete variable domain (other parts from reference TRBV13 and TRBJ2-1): AAGVIQSPRHLIKEKRETATLKCYPIPRHDTVYWYQQGPGQDPQFLISFYEKMQSDKGSIPDRFSAQQFSDYHSELNMSSLELGDSALYFCASSLPGASDGKLFGPGTRLTVL.

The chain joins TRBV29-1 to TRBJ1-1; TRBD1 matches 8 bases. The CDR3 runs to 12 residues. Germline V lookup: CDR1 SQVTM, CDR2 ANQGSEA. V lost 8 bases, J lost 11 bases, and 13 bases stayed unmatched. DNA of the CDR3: TGCAGCTCTGTCATAGGACACAGGGGGGCTTTCTTT. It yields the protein CSSVIGHRGAFF.

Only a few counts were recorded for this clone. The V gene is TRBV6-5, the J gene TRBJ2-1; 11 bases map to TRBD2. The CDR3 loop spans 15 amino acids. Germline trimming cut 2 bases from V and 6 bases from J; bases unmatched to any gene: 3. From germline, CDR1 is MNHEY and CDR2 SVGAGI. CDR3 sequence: CASSYSGTSGNEQFF. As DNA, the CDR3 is TGTGCCAGCAGTTACAGCGGGACTAGCGGCAATGAGCAGTTCTTC.

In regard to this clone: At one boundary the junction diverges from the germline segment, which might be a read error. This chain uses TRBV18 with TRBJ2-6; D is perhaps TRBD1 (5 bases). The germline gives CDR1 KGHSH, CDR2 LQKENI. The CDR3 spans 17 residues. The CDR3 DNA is TGTCCCAGCTCACCAAGGGGATTAAACTCTGGGGCCAACGTCCTGACTTTC. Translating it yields CPSSPRGLNSGANVLTF.

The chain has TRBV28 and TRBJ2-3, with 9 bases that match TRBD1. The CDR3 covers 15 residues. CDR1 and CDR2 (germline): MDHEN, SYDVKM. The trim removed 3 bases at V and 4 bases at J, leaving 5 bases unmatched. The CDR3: CASSFPGQGADTQYF. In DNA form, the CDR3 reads TGTGCCAGCAGTTTCCCGGGACAGGGAGCAGATACGCAGTATTTT.

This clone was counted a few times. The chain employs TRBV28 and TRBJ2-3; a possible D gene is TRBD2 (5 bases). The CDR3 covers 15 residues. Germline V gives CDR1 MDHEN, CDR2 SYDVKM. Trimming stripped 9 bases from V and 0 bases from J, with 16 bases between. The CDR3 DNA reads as TGTGCCAGTTATCAAGAGGGTTCTAGCACAGATACGCAGTATTTT. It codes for CASYQEGSSTDTQYF.

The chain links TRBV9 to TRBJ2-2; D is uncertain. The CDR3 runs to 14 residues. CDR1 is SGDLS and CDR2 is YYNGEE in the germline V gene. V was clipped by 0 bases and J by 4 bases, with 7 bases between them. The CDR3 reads CASSVDQITGELFF. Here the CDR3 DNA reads TGTGCCAGCAGCGTAGATCAAATCACCGGGGAGCTGTTTTTT.

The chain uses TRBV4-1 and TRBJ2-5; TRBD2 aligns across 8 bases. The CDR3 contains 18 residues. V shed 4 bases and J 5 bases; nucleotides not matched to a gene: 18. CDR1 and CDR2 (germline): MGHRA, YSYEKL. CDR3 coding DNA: TGCGCCAGCAGCCCTGCCCTGACTAAGCGGGAGAGGGAGGAGACCCAGTACTTC. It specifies CASSPALTKREREETQYF.

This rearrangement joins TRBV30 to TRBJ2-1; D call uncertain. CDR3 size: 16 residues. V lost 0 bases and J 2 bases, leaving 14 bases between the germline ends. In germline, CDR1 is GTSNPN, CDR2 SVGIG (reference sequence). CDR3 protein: CAWSVLNALTYNEQFF. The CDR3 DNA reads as TGTGCCTGGAGTGTACTTAATGCCTTGACCTACAATGAGCAGTTCTTC. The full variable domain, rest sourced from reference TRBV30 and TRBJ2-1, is SQTIHQWPATLVQPVGSPLSLECTVEGTSNPNLYWYRQAAGRGLQLLFYSVGIGQISSEVPQNLSASRPQDRQFILSSKKLLLSDSGFYLCAWSVLNALTYNEQFFGPGTRLTVL.

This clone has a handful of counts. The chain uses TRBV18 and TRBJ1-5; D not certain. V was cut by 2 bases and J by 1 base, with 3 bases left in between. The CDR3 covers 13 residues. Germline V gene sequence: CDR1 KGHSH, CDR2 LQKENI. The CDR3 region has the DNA TGTGCCAGCTCACCAGGGAGCAATCAGCCCCAGCATTTT. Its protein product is CASSPGSNQPQHF.

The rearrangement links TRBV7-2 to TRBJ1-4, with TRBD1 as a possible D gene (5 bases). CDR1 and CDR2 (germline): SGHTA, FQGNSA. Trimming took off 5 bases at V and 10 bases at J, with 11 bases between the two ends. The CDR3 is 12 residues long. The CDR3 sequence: CASSRGQGKLFF. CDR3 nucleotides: TGTGCCAGCAGCCGAGGGCAGGGAAAACTGTTTTTT. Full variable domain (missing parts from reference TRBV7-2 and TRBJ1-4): GAGVSQSPSNKVTEKGKDVELRCDPISGHTALYWYRQSLGQGLEFLIYFQGNSAPDKSGLPSDRFSAERTGGSVSTLTIQRTQQEDSAVYLCASSRGQGKLFFGSGTQLSVL.

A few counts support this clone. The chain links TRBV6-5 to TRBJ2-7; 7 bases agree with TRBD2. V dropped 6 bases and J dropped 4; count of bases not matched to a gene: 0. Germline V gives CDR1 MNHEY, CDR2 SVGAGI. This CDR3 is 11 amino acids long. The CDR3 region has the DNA TGTGCCAGCAGGCGGGAGTACGAGCAGTACTTC. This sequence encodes CASRREYEQYF.

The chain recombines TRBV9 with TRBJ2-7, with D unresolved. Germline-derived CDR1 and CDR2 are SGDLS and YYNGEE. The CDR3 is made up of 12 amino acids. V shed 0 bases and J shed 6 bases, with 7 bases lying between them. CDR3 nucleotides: TGTGCCAGCAGCGTAGGGCACGGCGAGCAGTACTTC. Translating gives CASSVGHGEQYF.

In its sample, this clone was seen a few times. The CDR3 nucleotides are TGTGCCAGCAGCTCGCCGGGGAGCACAGATACGCAGTATTTT. This gives the protein CASSSPGSTDTQYF. This chain joins TRBV7-3 and TRBJ2-3; TRBD2 is a possible D gene (5 bases). The germline CDR1 and CDR2 sequences are SGHTA and FQGTGA. The CDR3 consists of 14 residues. With 4 bases removed from V and 0 bases from J, the gap between germline ends came to 8 bases.

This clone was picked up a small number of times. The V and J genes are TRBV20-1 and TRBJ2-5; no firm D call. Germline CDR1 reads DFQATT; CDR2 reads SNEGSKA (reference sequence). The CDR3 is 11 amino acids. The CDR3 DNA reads TGCAGAGCCGAAGTGGTAGAGACCCAGTACTTC. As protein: CRAEVVETQYF.